This entry features one TCR beta chain sequence. Its antigen remains unidentified. The data stem from a study of T cell clones after liver transplantation. As for the study in general: At least one year of complete immunosuppression withdrawal without enzymes over twice normal defined tolerance. Draws occurred before transplant, before withdrawal, and after complete or failed withdrawal. Study-level findings and limits: The donor-reactive repertoire was only partly measurable in two subjects, lacking donor cells.

Germline loops: CDR1 LGHNA, CDR2 YSLEER. This CDR3 has 16 amino acids. V gave up 0 bases and J gave up 1 base, with 10 bases separating them. Here immunoSEQ multiplex PCR was the method, and the copy in TCRdb shows in-frame clones only, minus some. The repertoire holds tens of thousands of clones, with 70% to 90% as singletons. The chain couples TRBV4-3 to TRBJ2-4; possibly TRBD2 for D (6 bases). This material consisted of CD4+ T cells from blood, taken at the 22-month timepoint. This sequence was found in a human patient who received a liver transplant. Some of the T cells may derive from the graft donor. The CDR3 loop is CASSQDSGAAKNIQYF. The CDR3 coding sequence is TGCGCCAGCAGCCAAGATTCGGGAGCGGCCAAAAACATTCAGTACTTC.